The 3 T cell receptor beta chains listed next were all sequenced from one sample in a study of blood T cell repertoires in COVID-19. TCRdb keeps only in-frame clones here, not all; method: immunoSEQ multiplex PCR. The sample carries approximately 490,000 clones, roughly 87% recorded once. The specimen was PBMCs or T cells enriched from blood (not recorded which). These receptors came from a woman aged 18 to 35 who had recovered from COVID-19.

The rearrangement joins TRBV6-5 to TRBJ1-2; 9 positions agree with TRBD1. The trim removed 6 bases at V and 0 bases at J, leaving 2 bases unmatched. The V gene's germline CDR1 is MNHEY and CDR2 SVGAGI. CDR3 length: 14 amino acids. The CDR3 region is CASRRTGANYGYTF. CDR3 DNA sequence: TGTGCCAGCAGGCGGACAGGGGCTAACTATGGCTACACCTTC.

The V call is TRBV10-3, the J call TRBJ1-2; 8 bases agree with TRBD1. The trim removed 11 bases at V and 2 bases at J, leaving 7 bases unmatched. The CDR3 extends over 13 amino acids. From germline, CDR1 is ENHRY and CDR2 SYGVKD. In DNA, the CDR3 is TGTGCCTCCAACACAGGGGGAAACTATGGCTACACCTTC. Encoded protein: CASNTGGNYGYTF.

This clone was seen more than once but under ten times. The chain carries TRBV28 and TRBJ2-3; 14 bases agree with TRBD2. The CDR3 length is 18 residues. The J segment lost 2 bases and the V segment lost 6 bases, leaving 10 bases of the junction unmatched. Germline lookup yields CDR1 MDHEN and CDR2 SYDVKM. Here the CDR3 reads CASSPTGLAGGPTDTQYF. DNA for the CDR3: TGTGCCAGCAGCCCGACAGGACTAGCGGGGGGCCCCACAGATACGCAGTATTTT.